This is a list of T cell receptor beta chains from one sample in a study of beta chain features in type 1 diabetes. Some clones are missing from TCRdb's copy, which holds only in-frame ones; the method was immunoSEQ multiplex PCR. This sample has around 150,000 clones, with 6.9% found just once. What was sequenced was central memory CD4+ T cells from blood. These receptors were obtained from a woman aged 25 to 39 in good health. CDR3s include the opening cysteine and the closing phenylalanine or tryptophan. Each record gives: clone size, J gene, V gene, CDR3 protein. Rows may omit the clone size; those that give it use once, few, many or a size class.

clone_size: few
j_call: TRBJ1-1
v_call: TRBV29-1
cdr3_aa: CSVQNTGMNTEAFF

clone_size: .
j_call: TRBJ1-5
v_call: TRBV5-1
cdr3_aa: CASSFDSYSNQPQHF

clone_size: many
j_call: TRBJ1-1
v_call: TRBV29-1
cdr3_aa: CSVVSEAHTEAFF

clone_size: .
j_call: TRBJ1-5
v_call: TRBV6-6
cdr3_aa: CASRLQGGNQPQHF

clone_size: .
j_call: TRBJ1-2
v_call: TRBV5-1
cdr3_aa: CASSLEITGPNYGYTF

clone_size: .
j_call: TRBJ2-1
v_call: TRBV5-4
cdr3_aa: CASSFRGDNEQFF

clone_size: .
j_call: TRBJ2-1
v_call: TRBV5-4
cdr3_aa: CASSFGEGGLNEQFF

clone_size: few
j_call: .
v_call: TRBV7-2
cdr3_aa: CASSLDLDEQYF

clone_size: .
j_call: TRBJ2-2
v_call: TRBV5-1
cdr3_aa: CASSGTGAGTGELFF

clone_size: few
j_call: TRBJ2-7
v_call: TRBV4-3
cdr3_aa: CASSQQWTGGDEQYF

clone_size: .
j_call: TRBJ2-3
v_call: TRBV5-5
cdr3_aa: CASSLRADTQYF

clone_size: many
j_call: TRBJ2-5
v_call: TRBV5-1
cdr3_aa: CASSPSGLNQETQYF

clone_size: .
j_call: TRBJ2-3
v_call: TRBV29-1
cdr3_aa: CSVGVGGNTQYF

clone_size: many
j_call: TRBJ2-1
v_call: TRBV7-2
cdr3_aa: CASSTPSVNEQFF

clone_size: .
j_call: TRBJ1-5
v_call: TRBV6-1
cdr3_aa: CASSETGKGNQPQHF